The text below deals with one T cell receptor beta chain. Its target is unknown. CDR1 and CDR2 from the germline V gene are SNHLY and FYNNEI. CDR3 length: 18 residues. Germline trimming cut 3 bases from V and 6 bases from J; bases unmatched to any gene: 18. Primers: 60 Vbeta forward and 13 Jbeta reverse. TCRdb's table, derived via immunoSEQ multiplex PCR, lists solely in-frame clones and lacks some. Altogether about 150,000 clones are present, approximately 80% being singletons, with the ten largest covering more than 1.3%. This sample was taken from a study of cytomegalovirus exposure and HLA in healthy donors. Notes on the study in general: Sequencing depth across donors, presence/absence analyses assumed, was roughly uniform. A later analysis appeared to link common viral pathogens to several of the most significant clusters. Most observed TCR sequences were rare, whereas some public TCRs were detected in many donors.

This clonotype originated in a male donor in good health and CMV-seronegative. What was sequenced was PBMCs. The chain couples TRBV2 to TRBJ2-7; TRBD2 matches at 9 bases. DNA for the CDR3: TGTGCCAGCAGTGATTCGCGGAGCGGGAGGCGACGCTCTGGCGAGCAGTACTTC. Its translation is CASSDSRSGRRRSGEQYF.